This T cell receptor beta chain originates from a study of blood T cell repertoires in COVID-19. Study context: Spain, Italy and the United States supplied samples that represented acute and convalescent COVID-19.

Per the study methods: Reference gene primers were amplified, and this amplification served to estimate nucleated cell counts. Profiled with immunoSEQ multiplex PCR; TCRdb holds only in-frame clones, not every one. Clonal size and the V and J genes are those of that table, whereas D and trimming came from the DNA. This table holds 160,000 or so clones, 86% found once. CDR3 length equals 18 residues. This rearrangement joins TRBV21-1 to TRBJ1-4; TRBD1 reflects the table's D call only, with no check against the DNA. TRBV21-1 is designated a pseudogene. The source is a woman in her 70s with acute or convalescent COVID-19. The sequenced sample consisted of peripheral blood. CDR3 in DNA: TGTGCCAGCAGCAAAGACGGACAGGGTGATGGCACTAATGAAAAACTGTTTTTT. Protein product: CASSKDGQGDGTNEKLFF.